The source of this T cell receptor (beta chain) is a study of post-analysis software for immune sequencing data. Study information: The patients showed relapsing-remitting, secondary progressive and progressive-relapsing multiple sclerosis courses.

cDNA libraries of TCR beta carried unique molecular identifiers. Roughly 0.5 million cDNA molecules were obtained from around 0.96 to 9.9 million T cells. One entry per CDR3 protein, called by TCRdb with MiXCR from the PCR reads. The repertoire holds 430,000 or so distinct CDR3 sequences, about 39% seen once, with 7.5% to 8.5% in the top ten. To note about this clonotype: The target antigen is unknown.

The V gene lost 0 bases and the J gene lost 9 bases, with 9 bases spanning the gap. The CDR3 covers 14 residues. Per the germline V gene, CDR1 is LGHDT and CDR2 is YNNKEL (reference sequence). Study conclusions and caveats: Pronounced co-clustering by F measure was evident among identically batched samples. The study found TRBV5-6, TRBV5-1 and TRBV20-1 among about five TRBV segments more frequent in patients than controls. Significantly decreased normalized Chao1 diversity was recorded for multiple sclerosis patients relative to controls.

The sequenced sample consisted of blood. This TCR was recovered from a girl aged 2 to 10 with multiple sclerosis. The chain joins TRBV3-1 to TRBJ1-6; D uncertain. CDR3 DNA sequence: TGTGCCAGCAGCCAAGACTGGGAGGTTTCACCCCTCCACTTT. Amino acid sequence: CASSQDWEVSPLHF. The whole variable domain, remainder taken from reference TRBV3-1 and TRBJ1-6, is DTAVSQTPKYLVTQMGNDKSIKCEQNLGHDTMYWYKQDSKKFLKIMFSYNNKELIINETVPNRFSPKSPDKAHLNLHINSLELGDSAVYFCASSQDWEVSPLHFGNGTRLTVT.